This T cell receptor beta chain was observed in a study of CD8 T cells in ankylosing spondylitis. Findings of the study overall: Matched ankylosing spondylitis synovial fluid reportedly showed significant enrichment of disease-linked clones. One TCR beta motif, made up of seven to nine highly homologous variants, appeared characteristic of ankylosing spondylitis blood.

TCRdb fed the 5' RACE reads into MiXCR, producing one record per CDR3 protein. The table includes some 330,000 distinct CDR3 sequences, 8% detected once. With 5 bases clipped from V and 4 bases from J, the junction kept 14 bases outside the gene matches. This CDR3 comprises 17 residues. Germline V gives CDR1 SGHAT, CDR2 FQNNGV. This clonotype was seen many times. Its specificity is not known. The sequence derives from a male donor with ankylosing spondylitis. The chain links TRBV11-2 to TRBJ2-3, with 8 bases matching TRBD1. Sample: blood, either unsorted or a sorted T cell fraction (not recorded which). CDR3 coding DNA: TGTGCCAGCAGCCGATCTCTCACCTCAGGGGGCCCAGATACGCAGTATTTT. Translated: CASSRSLTSGGPDTQYF.